This TCR beta chain was profiled in a study of radiation and T cells in renal cell carcinoma. In the study overall: Nephrectomy followed 15 Gy stereotactic body radiation by 4 weeks.

Produced via immunoSEQ multiplex PCR; TCRdb's table is partial and in-frame only. In the table there are roughly 80,000 clones, approximately 86% of which are singletons. Germline V CDR1 and CDR2: KGHSH, LQKENI. V was trimmed by 3 bases and J by 4 bases, leaving 15 bases between them. The CDR3 runs 16 residues. Regarding time point: blood 2 weeks post-SBRT. Treatment defined: 15 Gy SBRT to primary tumor, nephrectomy 4 weeks later. Serial blood draws occurred at baseline and 2 and 4 weeks post-SBRT. Findings and limits, study-wide: Top tumor clonotypes rose in blood 2 weeks post-radiation, then contracted. Pretreatment tumor biopsies were lacking, so baseline clonotypes are unknown.

Comment on this clone: Its antigen remains unidentified.

This clonotype was obtained from a woman in her forties or fifties with renal cell carcinoma. This rearrangement joins TRBV18 to TRBJ2-2; D possibly corresponds to TRBD2 (5 bases). This sample comprised blood, obtained from a patient whose treatment included radiotherapy and nephrectomy. The CDR3 region is CASSPAVGSVTGELFF. Here the CDR3 DNA reads TGTGCCAGCTCACCGGCGGTTGGGAGTGTCACCGGGGAGCTGTTTTTT.